This T cell receptor (beta chain) stems from a study of blood T cell repertoires in COVID-19. Study as a whole: Whether acute or convalescent, the COVID-19 samples came from the United States, Italy and Spain. From T cells, B-cell-depleted T cells, or PBMCs came the material, which was cDNA or gDNA.

The CDR3 sequence is 11 residues long. Germline V gene lookup returns CDR1 SGDLS and CDR2 YYNGEE. Deletions cut 4 bases from V and 6 bases from J, with 5 bases between. Clones were read by immunoSEQ multiplex PCR, and TCRdb kept only the in-frame ones, dropping some. The profile shows more than 70,000 clones, 80% to 90% of them singletons. This clone occurred once. The clonotype originates from a man in his forties or fifties with acute or convalescent COVID-19. The rearrangement links TRBV9 to TRBJ2-1; D unclear. Material for sequencing was peripheral blood. CDR3 loop: CASSSLNEQFF. CDR3 in DNA: TGTGCCAGCAGCTCTCTCAATGAGCAGTTCTTC.